A single sample is the source of the 5 T cell receptor beta chains below, sequenced in a study of cytomegalovirus exposure and HLA in healthy donors. The PCR employed 60 Vbeta primers together with 13 Jbeta primers. Profiled with immunoSEQ multiplex PCR; TCRdb holds only in-frame clones, not every one. The sample has 150,000 or so clones, 74% seen once. The sample consisted of PBMCs. These receptors came from a man younger than 40 in good health and CMV-seronegative.

The rearrangement links TRBV5-4 to TRBJ2-2, with D uncertain. V dropped 2 bases and J dropped 3 bases, with 5 bases sitting between them. The CDR3 is 13 residues long. Per germline, CDR1 SGHNT and CDR2 YYREEE (reference sequence). This CDR3 is CASSLQHTGELFF. The CDR3 nucleotides are TGTGCCAGCAGCTTACAACACACCGGGGAGCTGTTTTTT.

This clone was observed a single time. The chain employs TRBV28 and TRBJ1-1; unclear D gene. The germline V gene has CDR1 MDHEN and CDR2 SYDVKM. Between the trimmed V and J ends, which lost 8 bases and 1 base, there was a span of 11 bases. The CDR3 runs 13 residues. CDR3 sequence reads: CASQPQKNTEAFF. CDR3 sequence (DNA): TGTGCCAGCCAACCACAGAAGAACACTGAAGCTTTCTTT.

The V and J genes are TRBV5-4 and TRBJ2-3, with TRBD2 matching over 14 bases. The CDR3 loop spans 14 amino acids. Germline loops: CDR1 SGHNT, CDR2 YYREEE (reference sequence). J gave up 11 bases and V 4 bases, and 6 bases lay outside the gene matches. CDR3 sequence (DNA): TGTGCCAGCAGCCGACTAGCGGGGGGGGAAAAGCAGTATTTT. It specifies CASSRLAGGEKQYF.

The chain combines TRBV28 with TRBJ2-3; 7 bases line up with TRBD2. Per germline, CDR1 MDHEN and CDR2 SYDVKM. This CDR3 is 15 amino acids long. V gave up 6 bases and J gave up 2 bases; unmatched junction bases: 8. The CDR3: CASRGEGPHTDTQYF. Here the CDR3 DNA reads TGTGCCAGCAGGGGGGAGGGGCCCCACACAGATACGCAGTATTTT.

V usage is TRBV9 and J usage is TRBJ2-1, with 9 positions matching TRBD1. In germline, CDR1 is SGDLS, CDR2 YYNGEE. CDR3 length: 19 residues. V lost 2 bases to trimming and J lost 3 bases; unmatched junction nucleotides: 15. DNA of the CDR3: TGTGCCAGCAGCGTCCCCAAAAATACCGGGACAGGGAACTACAATGAGCAGTTCTTC. Encoded protein: CASSVPKNTGTGNYNEQFF.